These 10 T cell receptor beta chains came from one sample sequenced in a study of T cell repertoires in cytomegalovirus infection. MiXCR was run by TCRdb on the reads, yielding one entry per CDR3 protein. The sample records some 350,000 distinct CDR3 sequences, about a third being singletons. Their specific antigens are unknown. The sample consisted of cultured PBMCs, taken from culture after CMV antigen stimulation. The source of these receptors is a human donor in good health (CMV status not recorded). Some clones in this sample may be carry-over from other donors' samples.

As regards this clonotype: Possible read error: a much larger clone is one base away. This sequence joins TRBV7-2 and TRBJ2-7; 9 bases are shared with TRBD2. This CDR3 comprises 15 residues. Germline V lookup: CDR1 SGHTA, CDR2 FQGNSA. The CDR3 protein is CASSLDGGRGHERYF. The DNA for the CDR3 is TGTGCCAGCAGCTTAGACGGCGGGAGGGGGCACGAGCGGTACTTC.

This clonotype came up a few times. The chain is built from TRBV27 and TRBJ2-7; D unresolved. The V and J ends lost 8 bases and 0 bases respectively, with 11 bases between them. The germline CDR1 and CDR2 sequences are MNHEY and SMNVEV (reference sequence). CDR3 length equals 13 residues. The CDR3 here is CASGRQASYEQYF. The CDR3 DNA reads TGTGCCAGCGGACGGCAGGCCTCCTACGAGCAGTACTTC.

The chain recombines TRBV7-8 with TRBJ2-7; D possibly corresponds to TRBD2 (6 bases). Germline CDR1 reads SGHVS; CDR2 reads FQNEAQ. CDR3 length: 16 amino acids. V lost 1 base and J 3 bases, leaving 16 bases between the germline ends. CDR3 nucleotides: TGTGCCAGCAGCTTAGGACCGGGACTCCTTGGCTACGAGCAGTACTTC. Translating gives CASSLGPGLLGYEQYF.

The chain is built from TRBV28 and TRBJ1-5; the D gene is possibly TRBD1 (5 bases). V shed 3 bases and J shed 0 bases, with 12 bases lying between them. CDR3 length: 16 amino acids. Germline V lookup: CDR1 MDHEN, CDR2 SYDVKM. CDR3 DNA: TGTGCCAGCAGTTTGTCGGGGCCCCATAGCAATCAGCCCCAGCATTTT. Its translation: CASSLSGPHSNQPQHF. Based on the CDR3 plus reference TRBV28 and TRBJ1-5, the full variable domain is DVKVTQSSRYLVKRTGEKVFLECVQDMDHENMFWYRQDPGLGLRLIYFSYDVKMKEKGDIPEGYSVSREKKERFSLILESASTNQTSMYLCASSLSGPHSNQPQHFGDGTRLSIL.

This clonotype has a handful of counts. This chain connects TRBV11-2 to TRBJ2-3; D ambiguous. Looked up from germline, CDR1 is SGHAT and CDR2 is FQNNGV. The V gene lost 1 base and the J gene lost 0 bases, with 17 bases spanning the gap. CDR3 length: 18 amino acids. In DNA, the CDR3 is TGTGCCAGCAGCTTAGTTTTAGGGCGCAGACTGAGCACAGATACGCAGTATTTT. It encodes CASSLVLGRRLSTDTQYF.

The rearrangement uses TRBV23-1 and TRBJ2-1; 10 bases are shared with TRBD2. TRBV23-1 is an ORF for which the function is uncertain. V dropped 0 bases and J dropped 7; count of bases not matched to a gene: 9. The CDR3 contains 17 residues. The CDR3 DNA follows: TGCGCCAGCAGTCAATCAAGAGCGGGAGGGCCGCGGAATGAGCAGTTCTTC. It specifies CASSQSRAGGPRNEQFF.

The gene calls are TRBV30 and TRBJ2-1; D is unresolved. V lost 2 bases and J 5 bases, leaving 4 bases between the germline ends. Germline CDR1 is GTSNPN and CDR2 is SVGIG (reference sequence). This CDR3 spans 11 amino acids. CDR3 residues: CAWSRNNEQFF. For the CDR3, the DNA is TGTGCCTGGAGTCGGAACAATGAGCAGTTCTTC.

The CDR3 sequence: CASSQHTDTQYF. CDR3 nucleotides: TGTGCCAGCAGCCAACACACAGATACGCAGTATTTT. This chain connects TRBV3-1 to TRBJ2-3; D not certain. V was trimmed by 2 bases and J by 2 bases, leaving 2 bases between them. There are 12 residues in the CDR3. Germline values: CDR1 LGHDT, CDR2 YNNKEL (reference sequence).

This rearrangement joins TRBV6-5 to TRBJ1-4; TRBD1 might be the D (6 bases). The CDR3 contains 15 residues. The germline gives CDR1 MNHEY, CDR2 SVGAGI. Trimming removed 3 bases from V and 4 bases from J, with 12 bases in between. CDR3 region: CASSYGRQVNEKLFF. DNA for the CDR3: TGTGCCAGCAGTTATGGCCGACAGGTTAATGAAAAACTGTTTTTT.

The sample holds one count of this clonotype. This CDR3 reads CASSNGQARSHF. The DNA for the CDR3 is TGTGCCAGCAGTAACGGACAGGCCCGGTCGCATTTT. The gene calls are TRBV6-2 or TRBV6-3 and TRBJ1-5, with 7 bases identical to TRBD1. With V trimmed by 5 bases and J by 15 bases, 10 bases remained unmatched. Germline V gives CDR1 MNHEY, CDR2 SVGEGT. This CDR3 region has 12 residues.